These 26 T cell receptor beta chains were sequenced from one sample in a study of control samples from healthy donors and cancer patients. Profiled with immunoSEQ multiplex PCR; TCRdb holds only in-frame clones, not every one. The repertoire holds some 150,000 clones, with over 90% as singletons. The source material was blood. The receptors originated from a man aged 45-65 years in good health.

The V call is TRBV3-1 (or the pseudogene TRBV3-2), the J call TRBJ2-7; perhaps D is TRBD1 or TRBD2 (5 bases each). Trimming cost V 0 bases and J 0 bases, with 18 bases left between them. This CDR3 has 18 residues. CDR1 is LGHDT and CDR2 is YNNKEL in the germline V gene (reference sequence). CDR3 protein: CASSQDARDPRISYEQYF. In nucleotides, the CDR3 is TGTGCCAGCAGCCAAGATGCAAGGGACCCTCGAATCTCCTACGAGCAGTACTTC.

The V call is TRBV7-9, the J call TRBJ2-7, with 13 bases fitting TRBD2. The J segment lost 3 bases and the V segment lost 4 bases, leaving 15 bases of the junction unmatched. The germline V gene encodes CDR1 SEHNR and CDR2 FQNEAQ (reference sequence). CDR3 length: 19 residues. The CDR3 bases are TGTGCCAGCAGCTCTCACCGACTAGCGGGAGGACTTAACTTCTACGAGCAGTACTTC. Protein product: CASSSHRLAGGLNFYEQYF.

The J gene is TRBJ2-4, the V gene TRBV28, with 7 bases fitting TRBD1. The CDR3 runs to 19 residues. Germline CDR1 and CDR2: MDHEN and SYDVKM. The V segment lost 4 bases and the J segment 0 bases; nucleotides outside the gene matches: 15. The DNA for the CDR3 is TGTGCCAGCAGTTATCTAGCAGGGACAGAGATTTTAGCCAAAAACATTCAGTACTTC. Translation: CASSYLAGTEILAKNIQYF. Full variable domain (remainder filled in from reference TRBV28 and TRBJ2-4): DVKVTQSSRYLVKRTGEKVFLECVQDMDHENMFWYRQDPGLGLRLIYFSYDVKMKEKGDIPEGYSVSREKKERFSLILESASTNQTSMYLCASSYLAGTEILAKNIQYFGAGTRLSVL.

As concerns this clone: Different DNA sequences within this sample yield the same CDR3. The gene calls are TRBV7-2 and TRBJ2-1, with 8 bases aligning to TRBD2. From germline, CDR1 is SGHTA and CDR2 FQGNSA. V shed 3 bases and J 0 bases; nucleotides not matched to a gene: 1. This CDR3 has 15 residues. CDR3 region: CASSLSGSSYNEQFF. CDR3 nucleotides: TGTGCCAGCAGCTTGAGCGGGAGCTCCTACAATGAGCAGTTCTTC.

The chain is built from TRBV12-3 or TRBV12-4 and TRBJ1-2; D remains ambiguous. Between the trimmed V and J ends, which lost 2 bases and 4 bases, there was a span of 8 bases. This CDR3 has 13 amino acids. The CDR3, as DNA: TGTGCCAGCAGTTTAATTAACAGCTATGGCTACACCTTC. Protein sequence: CASSLINSYGYTF.

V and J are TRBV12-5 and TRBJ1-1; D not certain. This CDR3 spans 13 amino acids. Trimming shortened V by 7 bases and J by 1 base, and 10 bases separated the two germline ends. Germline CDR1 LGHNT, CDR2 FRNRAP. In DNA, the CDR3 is TGTGCTAGTGCCCTCCTCGAGAACACTGAAGCTTTCTTT. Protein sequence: CASALLENTEAFF.

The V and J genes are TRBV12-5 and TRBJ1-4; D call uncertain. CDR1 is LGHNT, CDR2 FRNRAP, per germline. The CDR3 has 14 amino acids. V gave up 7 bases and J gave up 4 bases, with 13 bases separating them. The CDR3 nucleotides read TGTGCTAGTGCCCGGACGGGATATAATGAAAAACTGTTTTTT. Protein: CASARTGYNEKLFF.

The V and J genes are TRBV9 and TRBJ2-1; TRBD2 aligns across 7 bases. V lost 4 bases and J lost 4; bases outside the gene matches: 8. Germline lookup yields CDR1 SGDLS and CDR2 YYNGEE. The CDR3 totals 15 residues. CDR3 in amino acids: CASSIGLGLYNEQFF. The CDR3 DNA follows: TGTGCCAGCAGCATCGGACTAGGACTATACAATGAGCAGTTCTTC.

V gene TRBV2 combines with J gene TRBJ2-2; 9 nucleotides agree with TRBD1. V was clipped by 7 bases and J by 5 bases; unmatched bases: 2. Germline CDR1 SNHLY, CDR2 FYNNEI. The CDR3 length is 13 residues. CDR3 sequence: CASTGQGTGELFF. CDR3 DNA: TGTGCCAGCACCGGACAGGGGACCGGGGAGCTGTTTTTT.

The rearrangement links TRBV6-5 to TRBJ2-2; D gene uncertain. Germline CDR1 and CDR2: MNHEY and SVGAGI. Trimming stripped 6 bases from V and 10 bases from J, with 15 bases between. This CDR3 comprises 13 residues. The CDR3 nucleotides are TGTGCCAGCAGGATTTCCGGGTATACGGAGCTGTTTTTT. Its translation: CASRISGYTELFF.

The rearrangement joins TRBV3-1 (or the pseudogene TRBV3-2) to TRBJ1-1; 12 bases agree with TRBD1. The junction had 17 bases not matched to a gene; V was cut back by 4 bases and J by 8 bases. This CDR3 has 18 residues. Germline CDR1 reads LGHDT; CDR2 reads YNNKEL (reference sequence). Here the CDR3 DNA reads TGTGCCAGCAGCCGGTTCACCGGGACAGGGGGCCTGGGGAGAGAAGCTTTCTTT. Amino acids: CASSRFTGTGGLGREAFF.

This CDR3 reads CATGWGAAKNIQYF. The CDR3 DNA reads as TGTGCCACCGGATGGGGGGCGGCCAAAAACATTCAGTACTTC. The chain employs TRBV19 and TRBJ2-4; perhaps D is TRBD1 or TRBD2 (6 bases each). The CDR3 covers 14 residues. V was pared by 10 bases and J by 1 base, with 14 bases between. CDR1 LNHDA and CDR2 SQIVND come from the germline V gene (reference sequence).

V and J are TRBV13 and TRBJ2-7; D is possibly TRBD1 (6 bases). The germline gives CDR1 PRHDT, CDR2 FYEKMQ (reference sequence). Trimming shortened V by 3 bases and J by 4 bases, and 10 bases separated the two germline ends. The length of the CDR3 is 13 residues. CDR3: CASSFDRNYEQYF. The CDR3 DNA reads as TGTGCCAGCAGCTTCGACAGGAATTACGAGCAGTACTTC.

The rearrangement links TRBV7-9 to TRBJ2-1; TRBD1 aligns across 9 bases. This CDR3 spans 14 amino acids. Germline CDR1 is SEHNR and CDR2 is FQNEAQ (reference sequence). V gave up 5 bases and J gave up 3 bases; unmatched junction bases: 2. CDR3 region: CASSRDRDYNEQFF. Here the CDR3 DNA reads TGTGCCAGCAGCAGGGACAGGGACTACAATGAGCAGTTCTTC.

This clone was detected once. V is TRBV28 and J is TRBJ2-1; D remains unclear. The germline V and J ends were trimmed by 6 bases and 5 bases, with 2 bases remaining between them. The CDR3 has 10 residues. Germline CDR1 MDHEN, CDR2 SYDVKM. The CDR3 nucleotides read TGTGCCAGCAGACACAATGAGCAGTTCTTC. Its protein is CASRHNEQFF.

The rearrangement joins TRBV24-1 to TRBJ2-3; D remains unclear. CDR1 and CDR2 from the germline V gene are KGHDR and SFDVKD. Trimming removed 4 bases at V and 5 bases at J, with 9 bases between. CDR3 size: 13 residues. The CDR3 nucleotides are TGTGCCACCAGTGAACCAAGTGTAGATACGCAGTATTTT. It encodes CATSEPSVDTQYF.

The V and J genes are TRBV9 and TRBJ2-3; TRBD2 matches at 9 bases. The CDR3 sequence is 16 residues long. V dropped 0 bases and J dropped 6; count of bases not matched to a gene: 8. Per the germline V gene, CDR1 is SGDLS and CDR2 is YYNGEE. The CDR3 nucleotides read TGTGCCAGCAGCGTAGGTAGCGGGAGTCTGAGGGATACGCAGTATTTT. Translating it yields CASSVGSGSLRDTQYF. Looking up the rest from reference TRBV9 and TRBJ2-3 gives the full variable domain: DSGVTQTPKHLITATGQRVTLRCSPRSGDLSVYWYQQSLDQGLQFLIQYYNGEERAKGNILERFSAQQFPDLHSELNLSSLELGDSALYFCASSVGSGSLRDTQYFGPGTRLTVL.

The CDR3 here is CATQQGRGKGPQLYF. The CDR3 coding sequence is TGTGCCACCCAACAAGGTAGGGGTAAGGGTCCCCAATTGTACTTC. The rearrangement links TRBV24-1 to TRBJ2-7; a possible D gene is TRBD1 (5 bases). CDR1 KGHDR and CDR2 SFDVKD come from the germline V gene. The CDR3 contains 15 residues. Trimming cost V 9 bases and J 12 bases, with 29 bases left between them.

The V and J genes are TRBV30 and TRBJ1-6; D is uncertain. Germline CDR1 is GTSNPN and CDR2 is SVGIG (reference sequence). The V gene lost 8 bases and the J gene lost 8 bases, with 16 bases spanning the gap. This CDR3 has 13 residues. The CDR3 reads CAAGPTGYSPLHF. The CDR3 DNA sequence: TGTGCCGCTGGGCCCACTGGTTATTCACCCCTCCACTTT.

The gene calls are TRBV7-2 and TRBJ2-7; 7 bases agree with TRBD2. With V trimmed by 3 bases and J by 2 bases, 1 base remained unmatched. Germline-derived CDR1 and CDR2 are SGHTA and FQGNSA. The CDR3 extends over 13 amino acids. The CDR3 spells CASSFGTTYEQYF. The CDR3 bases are TGTGCCAGCAGCTTCGGGACTACCTACGAGCAGTACTTC.

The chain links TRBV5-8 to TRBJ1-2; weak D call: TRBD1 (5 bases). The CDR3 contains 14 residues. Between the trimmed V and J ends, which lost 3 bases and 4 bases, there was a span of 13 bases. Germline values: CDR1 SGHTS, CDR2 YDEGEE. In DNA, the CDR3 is TGTGCCAGCAGCTGGGACCCGGGGACCTATGGCTACACCTTC. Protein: CASSWDPGTYGYTF. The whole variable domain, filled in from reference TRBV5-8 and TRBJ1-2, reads EAGVTQSPTHLIKTRGQQATLRCSPISGHTSVYWYQQALGLGLQFLLWYDEGEERNRGNFPPRFSGRQFPNYSSELNVNALELEDSALYLCASSWDPGTYGYTFGSGTRLTVV.

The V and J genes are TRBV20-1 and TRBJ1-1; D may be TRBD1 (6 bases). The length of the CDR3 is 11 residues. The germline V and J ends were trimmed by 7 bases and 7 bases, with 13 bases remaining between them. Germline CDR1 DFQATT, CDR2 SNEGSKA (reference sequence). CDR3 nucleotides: TGCAGTGGACAACAGGGAGGTGAAGCTTTCTTT. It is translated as CSGQQGGEAFF.

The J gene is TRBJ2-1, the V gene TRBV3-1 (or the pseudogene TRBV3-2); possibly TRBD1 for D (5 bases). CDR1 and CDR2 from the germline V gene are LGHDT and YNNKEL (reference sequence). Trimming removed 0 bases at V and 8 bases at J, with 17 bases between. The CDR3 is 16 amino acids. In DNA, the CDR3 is TGTGCCAGCAGCCAAGATTTGGGCTTGGACATCGATGAGCAGTTCTTC. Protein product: CASSQDLGLDIDEQFF.

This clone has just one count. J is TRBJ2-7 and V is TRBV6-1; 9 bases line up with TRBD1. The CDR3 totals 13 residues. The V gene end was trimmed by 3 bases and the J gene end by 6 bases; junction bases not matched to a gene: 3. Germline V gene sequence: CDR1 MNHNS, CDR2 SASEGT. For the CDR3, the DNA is TGTGCCAGCAGTGACGGACAGGGGCTCGAGCAGTACTTC. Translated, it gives CASSDGQGLEQYF.

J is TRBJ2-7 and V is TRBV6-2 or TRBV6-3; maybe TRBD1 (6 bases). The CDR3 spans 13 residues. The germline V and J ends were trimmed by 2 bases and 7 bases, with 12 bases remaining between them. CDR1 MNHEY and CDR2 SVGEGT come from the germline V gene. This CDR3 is CASSYNRGGEQYF. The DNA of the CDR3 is TGTGCCAGCAGTTACAATCGAGGGGGAGAGCAGTACTTC.

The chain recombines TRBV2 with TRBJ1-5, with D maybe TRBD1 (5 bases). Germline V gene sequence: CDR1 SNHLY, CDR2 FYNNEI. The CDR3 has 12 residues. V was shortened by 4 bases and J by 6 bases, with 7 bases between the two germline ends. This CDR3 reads CASSAGGQPQHF. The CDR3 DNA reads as TGTGCCAGCAGTGCTGGGGGTCAGCCCCAGCATTTT.